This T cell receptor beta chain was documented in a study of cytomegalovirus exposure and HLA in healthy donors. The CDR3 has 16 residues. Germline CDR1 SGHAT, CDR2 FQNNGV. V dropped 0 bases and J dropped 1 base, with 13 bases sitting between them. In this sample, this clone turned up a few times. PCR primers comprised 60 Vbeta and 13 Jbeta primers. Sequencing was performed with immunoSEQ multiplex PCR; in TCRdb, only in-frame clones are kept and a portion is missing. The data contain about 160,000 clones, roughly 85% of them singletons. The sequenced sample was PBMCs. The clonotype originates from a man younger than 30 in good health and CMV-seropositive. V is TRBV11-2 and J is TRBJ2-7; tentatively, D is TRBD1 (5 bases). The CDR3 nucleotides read TGTGCCAGCAGCTTAGACTATGGGGCAGCGTCCTACGAGCAGTACTTC. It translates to CASSLDYGAASYEQYF.